The rows below give T cell receptor beta chains drawn from one sample of a study of T cells in Graves' hyperthyroidism and ophthalmopathy. TCRdb used MiXCR to reprocess the multiplex PCR reads, holding one entry per CDR3 protein. The sample carries roughly 240,000 distinct CDR3 sequences, approximately 16% recorded once. Sequencing used blood. These receptor sequences come from a woman aged 18-30 years with Graves' ophthalmopathy. Each CDR3 is given with its conserved first and last residue. A D gene is named only where the DNA matches it firmly. Clone size is stated in some rows and not others, as once, few, many or a class when expanded.

CASSPTGSTEAFF	TGTGCCAGTAGTCCTACAGGGAGTACTGAAGCTTTCTTT	13	many	.	TRBJ1-1	TRBV19
CSGGTDYGYTF	TGCAGCGGGGGGACAGACTATGGCTACACCTTC	11	many	TRBD1	TRBJ1-2	TRBV29-1
CASSLTTVFTDTQYF	TGTGCCAGCAGCTTAACGACAGTTTTCACAGATACGCAGTATTTT	15	many	.	TRBJ2-3	TRBV7-3
CASSRTDQETQYF	TGTGCCAGCAGCAGGACGGACCAAGAGACCCAGTACTTC	13	many	.	TRBJ2-5	TRBV5-6
CASTISPGGYNEQFF	TGTGCCAGTACCATATCCCCAGGGGGATACAATGAGCAGTTCTTC	15	few	TRBD1	TRBJ2-1	TRBV19
CASSRDSLTYGYTF	TGTGCCAGCAGTAGGGACAGCTTAACCTATGGCTACACCTTC	14	many	TRBD1	TRBJ1-2	TRBV12-3/TRBV12-4
CASSTPGTRSYEQYF	TGTGCCAGCAGCACGCCAGGGACAAGGTCCTACGAGCAGTACTTC	15	.	.	TRBJ2-7	TRBV12-3/TRBV12-4
CASSLGRGGTGELFF	TGTGCCAGCAGCTTAGGCCGAGGTGGCACCGGGGAGCTGTTTTTT	15	many	.	TRBJ2-2	TRBV13
CASSLAPNSNQPQHF	TGTGCCAGCAGTTTAGCGCCGAATAGCAATCAGCCCCAGCATTTT	15	many	.	TRBJ1-5	TRBV12-3/TRBV12-4
CASSTIRGSGTGELFF	TGTGCCAGCAGCACCATCAGGGGTTCAGGCACCGGGGAGCTGTTTTTT	16	.	.	TRBJ2-2	TRBV9
CARSARWDIYQETQYF	TGTGCCAGATCAGCTAGATGGGACATCTACCAAGAGACCCAGTACTTC	16	many	.	TRBJ2-5	TRBV6-5
CASSFWERDGYTF	TGTGCCAGCAGCTTCTGGGAAAGGGATGGCTACACCTTC	13	many	.	TRBJ1-2	TRBV5-6
CASSGAVRATNEKLFF	TGTGCCAGCAGCGGGGCCGTCAGGGCCACTAATGAAAAACTGTTTTTT	16	many	.	TRBJ1-4	TRBV5-6
CASSTGASPSYNEQFF	TGCGCCAGCAGCACAGGGGCCTCACCTTCCTACAATGAGCAGTTCTTC	16	few	TRBD1	TRBJ2-1	TRBV4-3
CASSLGSTSGGRYNEQFF	TGTGCCAGCAGCTTAGGTTCGACTAGCGGGGGTAGGTACAATGAGCAGTTCTTC	18	many	TRBD2	TRBJ2-1	TRBV7-9
CASSFAQGSAYGYTF	TGTGCCAGCAGCTTTGCCCAGGGGTCCGCCTATGGCTACACCTTC	15	many	.	TRBJ1-2	TRBV7-8
CASSLGSRARSTDTQYF	TGTGCCAGCAGCTTAGGTTCTAGAGCTCGGAGCACAGATACGCAGTATTTT	17	many	.	TRBJ2-3	TRBV7-2
CASSRGTGSGNTIYF	TGTGCCAGCAGCCGGGGGACAGGCTCTGGAAACACCATATATTTT	15	many	TRBD1	TRBJ1-3	TRBV11-2
CASRRTTLQETQYF	TGTGCCAGCAGAAGAACGACACTACAAGAGACCCAGTACTTC	14	many	.	TRBJ2-5	TRBV2
CASSYPGQLNTEAFF	TGTGCCAGCAGTTATCCGGGACAGTTGAACACTGAAGCTTTCTTT	15	many	TRBD1	TRBJ1-1	TRBV28
CASSYPQIKGGGSDEQFF	TGTGCCAGCAGTTACCCCCAAATTAAAGGCGGGGGATCGGATGAGCAGTTCTTC	18	many	TRBD2	TRBJ2-1	TRBV6-2/TRBV6-3
CASSPGTGGDTEAFF	TGTGCCAGCAGCCCCGGGACAGGGGGGGACACTGAAGCTTTCTTT	15	once	TRBD1	TRBJ1-1	TRBV11-2
CASSAGAYEQYF	TGTGCCAGCAGTGCCGGAGCCTACGAGCAGTACTTC	12	many	.	TRBJ2-7	TRBV2
CASSFSAGNTIYF	TGTGCCAGTAGTTTCTCAGCTGGAAACACCATATATTTT	13	few	.	TRBJ1-3	TRBV19
CASSTVLTSFQGNEQFF	TGTGCCAGTAGTACCGTACTTACTAGCTTCCAAGGCAATGAGCAGTTCTTC	17	many	.	TRBJ2-1	TRBV19
CASSLWSGQGITYEQYF	TGTGCCAGCAGCTTGTGGTCCGGACAGGGGATAACCTACGAGCAGTACTTC	17	.	TRBD1	TRBJ2-7	TRBV5-6
CASRDGTADEQYF	TGTGCCAGCAGAGACGGGACAGCCGACGAGCAGTACTTC	13	many	TRBD1	TRBJ2-7	TRBV27
CSVAPGLAREQYF	TGCAGCGTAGCCCCGGGACTAGCACGCGAGCAGTACTTC	13	many	TRBD2	TRBJ2-7	TRBV29-1
CASRGVGYTDTQYF	TGTGCCAGCAGGGGGGTGGGGTACACAGATACGCAGTATTTT	14	many	.	TRBJ2-3	TRBV12-3/TRBV12-4
CASSWTSGGLSSYNEQFF	TGTGCCAGCAGCTGGACTAGCGGGGGGCTAAGCTCCTACAATGAGCAGTTCTTC	18	.	TRBD2	TRBJ2-1	TRBV2
CASSSRLAGRDTQYF	TGTGCCAGCAGCTCCCGACTAGCGGGCAGAGATACGCAGTATTTT	15	many	TRBD2	TRBJ2-3	TRBV28
CASSLSGHPNEKLFF	TGTGCCAGCAGCTTATCGGGACATCCTAATGAAAAACTGTTTTTT	15	many	.	TRBJ1-4	TRBV11-2
CASSPGTARGETQYF	TGTGCCAGCAGTCCGGGGACGGCGAGGGGAGAGACCCAGTACTTC	15	many	.	TRBJ2-5	TRBV6-1
CASSLVPGNEKTQYF	TGTGCCAGCAGCTTAGTTCCGGGGAATGAGAAGACCCAGTACTTC	15	many	.	TRBJ2-5	TRBV7-2
CASSDGGRVEQYF	TGTGCCAGCAGCGACGGAGGGCGGGTCGAGCAGTACTTC	13	few	.	TRBJ2-7	TRBV9
CASSVGLAGSSYEQYF	TGTGCCAGCTCAGTCGGACTAGCGGGGTCATCCTACGAGCAGTACTTC	16	many	TRBD2	TRBJ2-7	TRBV18
CASSLGRVEQYF	TGTGCCAGCAGCTTAGGTCGGGTCGAGCAGTACTTC	12	many	.	TRBJ2-7	TRBV11-2
CSANGGGHTDTQYF	TGCAGTGCTAACGGGGGAGGTCACACAGATACGCAGTATTTT	14	many	.	TRBJ2-3	TRBV20-1
CASSFGQEYNEQFF	TGCGCCAGCAGCTTTGGACAGGAATACAATGAGCAGTTCTTC	14	.	TRBD1	TRBJ2-1	TRBV5-1
CASSTNREPRQPQHF	TGTGCCAGCAGTACGAACAGGGAACCGAGGCAGCCCCAGCATTTT	15	many	.	TRBJ1-5	TRBV28
CAISESEVYTF	TGTGCCATCAGTGAGTCGGAAGTCTACACCTTC	11	many	.	TRBJ1-2	TRBV10-3
CSAGPTAGVVGSDTQYF	TGCAGTGCTGGACCGACAGCGGGGGTGGTTGGATCAGATACGCAGTATTTT	17	many	TRBD2	TRBJ2-3	TRBV20-1
CASSQGLADIYEQYF	TGTGCCAGCAGTCAGGGGCTAGCGGACATCTACGAGCAGTACTTC	15	many	.	TRBJ2-7	TRBV6-1
CASRPGGSLSTGELFF	TGTGCCAGCAGACCTGGGGGCAGTTTGAGCACCGGGGAGCTGTTTTTT	16	many	.	TRBJ2-2	TRBV28
CSARDSGYEQYF	TGCAGTGCTAGAGATTCTGGCTACGAGCAGTACTTC	12	many	.	TRBJ2-7	TRBV20-1
CASSTTGMGGYEQYF	TGTGCCAGCAGCACCACAGGGATGGGTGGATACGAGCAGTACTTC	15	many	.	TRBJ2-7	TRBV11-2
CASTQGGSRDYGYTF	TGTGCCAGCACCCAGGGTGGCAGTAGGGACTATGGCTACACCTTC	15	.	.	TRBJ1-2	TRBV2
CSVVRGSTDTQYF	TGCAGCGTTGTTAGGGGGAGCACAGATACGCAGTATTTT	13	many	.	TRBJ2-3	TRBV29-1
CSASGGASGSADTQYF	TGCAGTGCTAGTGGGGGGGCTAGCGGGAGCGCAGATACGCAGTATTTT	16	.	TRBD2	TRBJ2-3	TRBV20-1
CASTGQAYNEQFF	TGTGCCAGCACGGGACAGGCCTACAATGAGCAGTTCTTC	13	few	TRBD1	TRBJ2-1	TRBV19
CASSQTGGLTNYGYTF	TGTGCCAGCAGCCAAACTGGCGGATTAACTAACTATGGCTACACCTTC	16	many	.	TRBJ1-2	TRBV3-1
CSARNRDRGAFF	TGCAGTGCCAGGAACCGGGACAGGGGGGCTTTCTTT	12	many	TRBD1	TRBJ1-1	TRBV20-1
CARGPFRGEETQYF	TGTGCCAGAGGCCCCTTTCGGGGGGAAGAGACCCAGTACTTC	14	.	TRBD2	TRBJ2-5	TRBV5-4
CATSDPKTDYNEQFF	TGTGCCACCAGTGATCCAAAGACAGACTACAATGAGCAGTTCTTC	15	.	.	TRBJ2-1	TRBV24-1